Given below is one TCR beta chain in context. Its cognate antigen is unknown. These data are taken from a study of identical twins. Study outcomes and limitations: Among monozygotic twins, out-of-frame TCR alpha sharing exceeded what models predicted. Abundant beta clonotypes from cord blood had fewer insertions, unlike memory repertoires, which showed none.

One entry per CDR3 protein results from TCRdb running MiXCR on the 5' RACE reads. The table includes 600,000 to 800,000 distinct CDR3 sequences, 21% detected once. This sample was also put to use in a study of T cells expressing NK-cell markers. This second report adds: Investigators obtained TCR beta repertoires from sorted CD3+CD56+NKG2C+, CD3+CD56+NKG2C- and CD3+CD56-NKG2C+ T cells.

The material sequenced was PBMCs. The TCR sequence derives from a woman younger than 30 in good health.

The chain's CDR3 is CASSDGTLTDTQYF. CDR3 sequence (DNA): TGTGCCAGCAGTGATGGGACACTCACAGATACGCAGTATTTT. The chain recombines TRBV25-1 with TRBJ2-3; maybe TRBD1 (6 bases). The V gene lost 3 bases and the J gene lost 2 bases, with 9 bases spanning the gap. Germline V gene lookup returns CDR1 MGHDK and CDR2 SYGVNS. This CDR3 has 14 residues.